The present entry profiles one T cell receptor (beta chain) with its context. The authors' processing: Reference gene primer amplification gave estimated nucleated cell counts. Generated by immunoSEQ multiplex PCR, the TCRdb table keeps only in-frame clones and is missing some. The DNA was the basis for D and trimming; V, J and clone size are from that table. Altogether about 270,000 clones are present, approximately 85% being singletons, with the ten largest covering 8.5% to 9.5%. The CDR3 extends over 13 amino acids. The trim removed 8 bases at V and 11 bases at J, leaving 14 bases unmatched. Germline V gene sequence: CDR1 MNHEY, CDR2 SMNVEV (reference sequence). The sample originates from a study of blood T cell repertoires in COVID-19. At the level of the study: Samples of COVID-19 (acute and convalescent) were obtained from the United States, Italy and Spain.

This study enrolled people aged roughly 18 to 90 from about two dozen US geographic areas. The material sequenced was PBMCs or T cells enriched from blood (not recorded which). The clonotype comes from a woman aged 45-60 years with acute COVID-19. The chain joins TRBV27 to TRBJ1-1; 7 bases are shared with TRBD1. This CDR3 reads CASGEGQSLPAFF. In nucleotides, the CDR3 is TGTGCCAGCGGAGAGGGACAGTCCCTGCCGGCTTTCTTT.